The 17 T cell receptor beta chains given below trace back to one sample, sequenced in a study of Ad26.COV2.S vaccination and SARS-CoV-2 variants. The treatment is: 15 to 20 received Ad26.COV2.S at low or high dose, single or two shots; several received placebo; per-sample allocation not given. All samples were drawn on day 63, counting from the first vaccine or placebo injection. Profiling relied on immunoSEQ multiplex PCR, and the TCRdb table lists in-frame clones only, not all of them. The repertoire includes 400,000 or so clones, 75% to 90% of them detected once, and roughly 3.2% sits in the top ten. The specimen was peripheral blood, collected in a trial of Ad26.COV2.S vaccine versus placebo. These TCRs come from a person between 18 and 65 years old who received the Ad26.COV2.S COVID-19 vaccine or a placebo.

Comment on this clone: Other nucleotide sequences in the sample specify the same CDR3. The V call is TRBV5-1, the J call TRBJ2-7, with unresolved D. Deletions cut 0 bases from V and 1 base from J, with 8 bases between. Looked up from germline, CDR1 is SGHRS and CDR2 is YFSETQ. The CDR3 is 14 amino acids. As DNA, the CDR3 is TGCGCCAGCAGCTTGGAGTCAGGTTCCTACGAGCAGTACTTC. Its protein product is CASSLESGSYEQYF.

The chain carries TRBV7-9 and TRBJ1-4; D remains unclear. Trimming pared 0 bases from V and 8 bases from J, leaving 10 bases between. The CDR3 is 14 amino acids. CDR1 and CDR2 (germline): SEHNR, FQNEAQ (reference sequence). The CDR3 nucleotides are TGTGCCAGCAGCTTAGCCGGGTTCGGGGAAAAACTGTTTTTT. It is translated as CASSLAGFGEKLFF.

The genes are TRBV7-6 and TRBJ2-1, with 10 bases identical to TRBD2. V was clipped by 5 bases and J by 2 bases; unmatched bases: 9. The germline CDR1 and CDR2 sequences are SGHVS and FNYEAQ. The CDR3 extends over 17 amino acids. CDR3 residues: CASSAAGGASPYNEQFF. The CDR3, as DNA: TGTGCCAGCAGCGCAGCGGGGGGGGCTAGCCCCTACAATGAGCAGTTCTTC.

To note about this clone: The junction departs from the called germline gene at one end, perhaps through a read error. The genes are TRBV7-7 and TRBJ1-2; 7 positions match TRBD1. Germline CDR1 and CDR2: SSHAT and FNYEAQ (reference sequence). CDR3 length equals 16 residues. CDR3 sequence: CASSSSRSGGKHGYTF. Here the CDR3 DNA reads TGTGCTAGCAGCTCTTCCCGTTCAGGGGGGAAGCATGGCTACACCTTC.

The chain couples TRBV5-1 to TRBJ2-2; D is perhaps TRBD1 (7 bases). The CDR3 consists of 15 residues. Germline assignment: CDR1 SGHRS and CDR2 YFSETQ. Trimming shortened V by 3 bases and J by 4 bases, and 13 bases separated the two germline ends. Here the CDR3 DNA reads TGCGCCAGCAGCTACAGGGGAGGTGGCACCGGGGAGCTGTTTTTT. Translation gives CASSYRGGGTGELFF.

The chain couples TRBV19 to TRBJ1-6; D is uncertain. V lost 3 bases and J 8 bases, leaving 5 bases between the germline ends. Germline-derived CDR1 and CDR2 are LNHDA and SQIVND (reference sequence). This CDR3 region has 12 residues. CDR3 residues: CASSIQDSPLHF. CDR3 coding DNA: TGTGCCAGTAGTATCCAGGATTCACCCCTCCACTTT.

The chain recombines TRBV27 with TRBJ2-6; D is unresolved. With 3 bases removed from V and 0 bases from J, the gap between germline ends came to 12 bases. CDR1 is MNHEY and CDR2 is SMNVEV in the germline V gene (reference sequence). CDR3 size: 17 residues. The CDR3 is CASSLERLSSGANVLTF. The CDR3 DNA follows: TGTGCCAGCAGTTTGGAGAGATTGAGCTCTGGGGCCAACGTCCTGACTTTC. The whole variable domain, remainder taken from reference TRBV27 and TRBJ2-6, is EAQVTQNPRYLITVTGKKLTVTCSQNMNHEYMSWYRQDPGLGLRQIYYSMNVEVTDKGDVPEGYKVSRKEKRNFPLILESPSPNQTSLYFCASSLERLSSGANVLTFGAGSRLTVL.

The sample holds many counts of this clone. The gene calls are TRBV7-6 and TRBJ2-2; 11 nucleotides agree with TRBD2. CDR3 length: 16 residues. Trimming cost V 6 bases and J 4 bases; bases outside gene matches: 7. The germline V gene has CDR1 SGHVS and CDR2 FNYEAQ. Written as DNA, the CDR3 is TGTGCCAGCAGTAGAACTAGCGGGGGATCCACCGGGGAGCTGTTTTTT. Translation gives CASSRTSGGSTGELFF.

In the case of this clone: Other DNA sequences in this sample translate to the same CDR3. Here the CDR3 DNA reads TGTGCCAGCAGCTTCGGGACAGCTAACACTGAAGCTTTCTTT. It codes for CASSFGTANTEAFF. The chain joins TRBV7-9 to TRBJ1-1; 7 positions agree with TRBD1. V lost 3 bases and J lost 2; bases outside the gene matches: 3. Germline V lookup: CDR1 SEHNR, CDR2 FQNEAQ (reference sequence). The CDR3 sequence is 14 residues long.

The CDR3 reads CASSLGRGLNTEAFF. The CDR3 bases are TGTGCCAGCAGCTTAGGTCGCGGTCTGAACACTGAAGCTTTCTTT. The gene calls are TRBV7-2 and TRBJ1-1; no clear D. The CDR3 runs to 15 residues. Trimming stripped 1 base from V and 0 bases from J, with 9 bases between. Germline assignment: CDR1 SGHTA and CDR2 FQGNSA.

The V gene is TRBV3-1 (or the pseudogene TRBV3-2), the J gene TRBJ1-2; no clear D gene. The germline V and J ends were trimmed by 1 base and 8 bases, with 14 bases remaining between them. Germline assignment: CDR1 LGHDT and CDR2 YNNKEL (reference sequence). CDR3 length: 14 amino acids. This CDR3 reads CASSQGVEVTGYTF. CDR3 in DNA: TGTGCCAGCAGCCAAGGCGTAGAGGTCACGGGCTACACCTTC.

The J gene is TRBJ1-1, the V gene TRBV4-2; D not certain. This CDR3 has 14 residues. Trimming removed 0 bases from V and 8 bases from J, with 13 bases in between. Germline CDR1 reads LGHNA; CDR2 reads YNFKEQ. For the CDR3, the DNA is TGTGCCAGCAGCCAAGAGGCGGAACAGTCAGAAGCTTTCTTT. Protein sequence: CASSQEAEQSEAFF.

The chain couples TRBV19 to TRBJ2-3, with D perhaps matching TRBD2 (6 bases). The CDR3 has 13 residues. Trimming shortened V by 2 bases and J by 6 bases, and 9 bases separated the two germline ends. Germline V lookup: CDR1 LNHDA, CDR2 SQIVND (reference sequence). The CDR3 sequence: CASSISLADTQYF. The DNA of the CDR3 is TGTGCCAGTAGTATATCACTAGCTGATACGCAGTATTTT.

The chain carries TRBV6-2 or TRBV6-3 and TRBJ1-1, with 8 bases matching TRBD1. This CDR3 is 15 amino acids long. J gave up 2 bases and V 1 base, and 3 bases lay outside the gene matches. Germline CDR1 reads MNHEY; CDR2 reads SVGEGT. The CDR3, as DNA: TGTGCCAGCAGTTACTGGGGGACAGGTAACACTGAAGCTTTCTTT. This sequence encodes CASSYWGTGNTEAFF.

This chain links TRBV5-1 with TRBJ2-2; 7 nucleotides align to TRBD1. Germline assignment: CDR1 SGHRS and CDR2 YFSETQ. The CDR3 extends over 15 amino acids. The trim removed 5 bases at V and 7 bases at J, leaving 11 bases unmatched. CDR3 nucleotides: TGCGCCAGCAGTCCCCCTGGCAGGGACAGCGGGGAGCTGTTTTTT. This codes for CASSPPGRDSGELFF. The full variable domain, completed using reference TRBV5-1 and TRBJ2-2, is KAGVTQTPRYLIKTRGQQVTLSCSPISGHRSVSWYQQTPGQGLQFLFEYFSETQRNKGNFPGRFSGRQFSNSRSEMNVSTLELGDSALYLCASSPPGRDSGELFFGEGSRLTVL.

The chain has TRBV5-6 and TRBJ2-3; D not certain. The germline gives CDR1 SGHDT, CDR2 YYEEEE. CDR3 length: 15 residues. V was trimmed by 2 bases and J by 2 bases, leaving 12 bases between them. For the CDR3, the DNA is TGTGCCAGCAGCTTTCTGGGCGGAAACACAGATACGCAGTATTTT. This gives the protein CASSFLGGNTDTQYF.

In this sample, this clone turned up a few times. The chain has TRBV3-1 (or the pseudogene TRBV3-2) and TRBJ2-7; 7 bases line up with TRBD1. Losses at the gene ends were 7 bases for V and 7 bases for J; bases not matched to a gene: 10. Per germline, CDR1 LGHDT and CDR2 YNNKEL (reference sequence). The CDR3 sequence is 13 residues long. The CDR3 is CASNPYRGREQYF. CDR3 DNA sequence: TGTGCCAGCAATCCTTACAGGGGACGAGAGCAGTACTTC.